Following are 18 T cell receptor beta chains from one sample sequenced in a study of T cells in Graves' hyperthyroidism and ophthalmopathy. Amplification of TCR beta CDR3 regions was performed using RNA transcripts as template. In the first-round RT-PCR of the TCR CDR3, the HTBI primer set was used. One entry per CDR3 protein, called by TCRdb with MiXCR from the multiplex PCR reads. The sample records roughly 500,000 distinct CDR3 sequences, about 14% being singletons. Sequenced: blood. The origin of the receptors is a woman under 40 with Graves' hyperthyroidism that later progressed to Graves' ophthalmopathy.

This clonotype was seen many times. V and J are TRBV10-3 and TRBJ1-3, with D uncertain. V was trimmed by 6 bases and J by 0 bases, leaving 12 bases between them. Germline assignment: CDR1 ENHRY and CDR2 SYGVKD. The CDR3 sequence is 15 residues long. The CDR3 region has the DNA TGTGCCATCAGGAGCCCGGGCAGCTCTGGAAACACCATATATTTT. Residues: CAIRSPGSSGNTIYF.

The chain joins TRBV9 to TRBJ2-3; no definite D call. Germline CDR1 SGDLS, CDR2 YYNGEE. CDR3 length: 15 amino acids. Trimming stripped 4 bases from V and 0 bases from J, with 12 bases between. This chain's CDR3 is CASSPTAWSTDTQYF. In DNA form, the CDR3 reads TGTGCCAGCAGCCCGACGGCCTGGAGCACAGATACGCAGTATTTT.

This clonotype was observed many times. The rearrangement links TRBV30 to TRBJ2-5, with no clear D. Trimming took 2 bases from V and 5 from J, leaving 9 bases between them. This CDR3 region has 12 residues. Germline values: CDR1 GTSNPN, CDR2 SVGIG (reference sequence). The CDR3 loop is CAWSWQEETQYF. The CDR3 nucleotides are TGTGCCTGGAGTTGGCAGGAGGAGACCCAGTACTTC.

This clonotype was recorded many times. The chain is built from TRBV6-2 or TRBV6-3 and TRBJ2-1; TRBD1 matches 9 bases. Germline V CDR1 and CDR2: MNHEY, SVGEGT. V lost 6 bases and J lost 8; bases outside the gene matches: 5. CDR3 size: 13 residues. CDR3 in DNA: TGTGCCAGCAGCGGGACAGGGCTCGATGAGCAGTTCTTC. Its translation: CASSGTGLDEQFF.

The chain links TRBV12-3 or TRBV12-4 to TRBJ2-3; D is possibly TRBD2 (5 bases). V shed 5 bases and J shed 4 bases, with 13 bases lying between them. The CDR3 length is 14 residues. DNA for the CDR3: TGTGCCAGCAGTCCCGGACTGCAGGCAGATACGCAGTATTTT. Translating it yields CASSPGLQADTQYF.

The chain carries TRBV7-9 and TRBJ1-5; D unclear. Germline V lookup: CDR1 SEHNR, CDR2 FQNEAQ (reference sequence). V shed 0 bases and J shed 3 bases, with 3 bases lying between them. The CDR3 runs to 13 residues. The CDR3 nucleotides are TGTGCCAGCAGCTTAGCGGACAATCAGCCCCAGCATTTT. Protein sequence: CASSLADNQPQHF.

About this clonotype: This clone may be a read error of a much larger clone one base away. This chain links TRBV11-2 with TRBJ2-7; no reliable D call. This CDR3 has 14 residues. Germline-derived CDR1 and CDR2 are SGHAT and FQNNGV. Here the CDR3 reads CAGSKEIFTNEQYF. The DNA for the CDR3 is TGTGCCGGCAGCAAGGAGATCTTCACTAACGAGCAGTACTTC.

This chain links TRBV9 with TRBJ1-3; 8 bases agree with TRBD1. V shed 4 bases, J shed 4 bases, and the junction held 10 bases outside the gene matches. CDR1 SGDLS and CDR2 YYNGEE come from the germline V gene. The CDR3 runs to 16 residues. CDR3: CASSKSGQGSGNTIYF. CDR3 nucleotides: TGTGCCAGCAGCAAGTCCGGACAGGGATCAGGAAACACCATATATTTT.

The table lists this clonotype with many counts. The chain joins TRBV28 to TRBJ2-3; 9 bases agree with TRBD2. The CDR3 consists of 15 residues. The trim removed 8 bases at V and 2 bases at J, leaving 8 bases unmatched. The germline V gene encodes CDR1 MDHEN and CDR2 SYDVKM. The chain's CDR3 is CASSNPSGITDTQYF. CDR3 in DNA: TGTGCCAGCTCCAACCCTAGCGGGATCACAGATACGCAGTATTTT.

This clonotype came up many times. The chain combines TRBV11-3 with TRBJ1-1; tentative D call: TRBD1 (5 bases). V lost 4 bases to trimming and J lost 0 bases, with 12 bases between them. The CDR3 extends over 15 amino acids. Germline V gene sequence: CDR1 SGHNT, CDR2 YENEEA. The CDR3 DNA is TGTGCCAGCAGCTCCAGGGAGGATGTGAACACTGAAGCTTTCTTT. It translates to CASSSREDVNTEAFF.

In its sample, this clonotype was seen many times. V gene TRBV7-2 combines with J gene TRBJ1-3, with D possibly matching TRBD1 (5 bases). Trimming removed 1 base from V and 0 bases from J, with 13 bases in between. This CDR3 has 17 amino acids. Per the germline V gene, CDR1 is SGHTA and CDR2 is FQGNSA. As DNA, the CDR3 is TGTGCCAGCAGCTTAGAGGGGCCCCCCCTCTCTGGAAACACCATATATTTT. This gives the protein CASSLEGPPLSGNTIYF.

This clonotype was seen repeatedly, ten times or more. The chain combines TRBV6-2 or TRBV6-3 with TRBJ2-7; D possibly corresponds to TRBD1 (7 bases). Trimming removed 6 bases from V and 7 bases from J, with 25 bases in between. Per the germline V gene, CDR1 is MNHEY and CDR2 is SVGEGT. The CDR3 runs to 16 residues. CDR3 DNA: TGTGCCAGCAGACCGATTAACAGGGGACTCTCGAGTGAGCAGTACTTC. Its protein is CASRPINRGLSSEQYF.

This clonotype was detected ten times or more. The chain combines TRBV6-2 or TRBV6-3 with TRBJ2-7, with D possibly TRBD2 on 6 matching bases. The germline CDR1 and CDR2 sequences are MNHEY and SVGEGT. The CDR3 is 15 residues long. Trimming shortened V by 7 bases and J by 2 bases, and 18 bases separated the two germline ends. The DNA of the CDR3 is TGTGCCAGCACCGACAAGGAGCGGGCAGCCTACGAGCAGTACTTC. Translation gives CASTDKERAAYEQYF.

This clonotype was recorded many times. This rearrangement joins TRBV12-5 to TRBJ2-1; 14 bases match TRBD2. With 4 bases clipped from V and 7 bases from J, the junction kept 15 bases outside the gene matches. The CDR3 is 19 amino acids. Germline assignment: CDR1 LGHNT and CDR2 FRNRAP. CDR3 bases: TGTGCTAGTGGTTCGGGACTAGCGGGAGTGGGGGGAAGGAGGAATGAGCAGTTCTTC. Protein: CASGSGLAGVGGRRNEQFF.

This clonotype was picked up a small number of times. V and J are TRBV6-1 and TRBJ2-1, with TRBD2 matching over 7 bases. The V gene's germline CDR1 is MNHNS and CDR2 SASEGT. The CDR3 loop spans 14 amino acids. V shed 7 bases, J shed 8 bases, and the junction held 11 bases outside the gene matches. The chain's CDR3 is CASMGGPPEDEQFF. Here the CDR3 DNA reads TGTGCCAGCATGGGAGGGCCCCCTGAGGATGAGCAGTTCTTC.

The chain couples TRBV6-2 or TRBV6-3 to TRBJ2-7; 8 bases fit TRBD1. The CDR3 loop spans 14 amino acids. Germline assignment: CDR1 MNHEY and CDR2 SVGEGT. V was clipped by 4 bases and J by 4 bases; unmatched bases: 6. The CDR3 nucleotides are TGTGCCAGCAGTTTGACAGGGGACCCTTACGAGCAGTACTTC. Its protein is CASSLTGDPYEQYF.

The CDR3 reads CASSLDPSSPLHF. CDR3 nucleotide sequence: TGCGCCAGCAGCTTGGACCCAAGTTCACCCCTCCACTTT. The genes are TRBV5-1 and TRBJ1-6; no clear D gene. Looked up from germline, CDR1 is SGHRS and CDR2 is YFSETQ. This CDR3 has 13 residues. V lost 0 bases and J 9 bases, leaving 7 bases between the germline ends.

This clonotype was found many times. This chain joins TRBV29-1 and TRBJ2-7, with 11 nucleotides matching TRBD1. V was clipped by 5 bases and J by 4 bases; unmatched bases: 1. This CDR3 is built from 12 residues. Germline V gene lookup returns CDR1 SQVTM and CDR2 ANQGSEA. As DNA, the CDR3 is TGCAGCGTTAGGGACAGGGGGTACGAGCAGTACTTC. It encodes CSVRDRGYEQYF.